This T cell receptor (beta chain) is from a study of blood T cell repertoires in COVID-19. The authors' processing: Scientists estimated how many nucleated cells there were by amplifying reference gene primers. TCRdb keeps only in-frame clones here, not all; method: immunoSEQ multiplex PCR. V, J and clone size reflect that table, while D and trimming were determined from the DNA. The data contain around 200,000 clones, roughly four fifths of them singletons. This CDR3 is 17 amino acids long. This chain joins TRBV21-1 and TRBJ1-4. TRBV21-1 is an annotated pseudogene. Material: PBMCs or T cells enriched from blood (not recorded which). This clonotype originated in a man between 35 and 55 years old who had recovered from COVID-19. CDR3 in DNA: TGTGCCGAAATAACAGGCGGGGGATCGGGGGGACTTGAAAAACTGTTTTTT. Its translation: CAEITGGGSGGLEKLFF.